This passage covers 25 T cell receptor beta chains from one sample sequenced in a study of blood T cell repertoires in COVID-19. Clones were read by immunoSEQ multiplex PCR, and TCRdb kept only the in-frame ones, dropping some. This table holds approximately 250,000 clones, about 87% found once. The sample was PBMCs or T cells enriched from blood (not recorded which). The receptors shown here come from a woman under 40 with acute COVID-19.

In this sample, this clone turned up once. V gene TRBV7-6 combines with J gene TRBJ1-2; maybe TRBD1 (5 bases). In germline, CDR1 is SGHVS, CDR2 FNYEAQ. This CDR3 comprises 17 residues. Trimming took 1 base from V and 6 from J, leaving 21 bases between them. DNA of the CDR3: TGTGCCAGCAGCTTAGGGTCGTTATGGGACTTAAGGGATGGCTACACCTTC. Residues: CASSLGSLWDLRDGYTF.

The chain links TRBV5-1 to TRBJ2-3; maybe TRBD1 (5 bases). Trimming took off 3 bases at V and 1 base at J, with 15 bases between the two ends. Germline V gene sequence: CDR1 SGHRS, CDR2 YFSETQ. The CDR3 runs 16 residues. The CDR3 region has the DNA TGCGCCAGCAGCTCATGGGGCGCGGTGGGCACAGATACGCAGTATTTT. Amino acids: CASSSWGAVGTDTQYF.

This clone is a singleton in its sample. J is TRBJ2-7 and V is TRBV16; D remains unclear. CDR1 KGHSY and CDR2 FQNENV come from the germline V gene. V gave up 0 bases and J gave up 0 bases, with 12 bases separating them. The CDR3 sequence is 16 residues long. The CDR3 DNA reads TGTGCCAGCAGCCAATCGCGCGGAAGAAGCTCCTACGAGCAGTACTTC. Amino acids: CASSQSRGRSSYEQYF.

The V gene is TRBV24-1, the J gene TRBJ2-1; TRBD2 might be the D (5 bases). Germline CDR1 is KGHDR and CDR2 is SFDVKD. Trimming took 2 bases from V and 0 from J, leaving 13 bases between them. The length of the CDR3 is 17 residues. DNA for the CDR3: TGTGCCACCAGTGATTACAAAGCGGCTACCTCCTACAATGAGCAGTTCTTC. It specifies CATSDYKAATSYNEQFF.

Sample share makes this clone medium-sized (0.01 to 0.1%). Other DNA sequences in this specimen translate into the identical CDR3. This chain joins TRBV2 and TRBJ2-7, with 8 nucleotides matching TRBD1. The J segment lost 3 bases and the V segment lost 4 bases, leaving 2 bases of the junction unmatched. CDR3 size: 13 residues. CDR1 SNHLY and CDR2 FYNNEI come from the germline V gene. CDR3 sequence reads: CASSVGQGYEQYF. The CDR3 DNA reads as TGTGCCAGCAGTGTAGGACAGGGCTACGAGCAGTACTTC.

As for this clone: Additional DNA sequences in this sample encode the identical CDR3. The CDR3 region is CASSSSGSSYNEQFF. The CDR3 coding sequence is TGTGCCAGCAGTTCTAGCGGAAGCTCCTACAATGAGCAGTTCTTC. The chain links TRBV28 to TRBJ2-1, with 7 bases identical to TRBD2. V lost 4 bases to trimming and J lost 0 bases; unmatched junction nucleotides: 3. CDR3 size: 15 residues. Germline CDR1 is MDHEN and CDR2 is SYDVKM.

This chain uses TRBV13 with TRBJ2-7; TRBD2 aligns across 9 bases. There are 15 residues in the CDR3. Per germline, CDR1 PRHDT and CDR2 FYEKMQ (reference sequence). V lost 3 bases to trimming and J lost 1 base; unmatched junction nucleotides: 4. The CDR3 is CASSFVAGGSYEQYF. CDR3 sequence (DNA): TGTGCCAGCAGCTTTGTCGCGGGAGGGTCCTACGAGCAGTACTTC.

The chain carries TRBV5-4 and TRBJ2-2, with D perhaps TRBD1 (6 bases). Germline V gives CDR1 SGHNT, CDR2 YYREEE (reference sequence). The V end lost 0 bases, the J end lost 5 bases, and 8 bases lay between the germline ends. This CDR3 is built from 14 residues. CDR3 in DNA: TGTGCCAGCAGCTTGGACAGGGAAACCGGGGAGCTGTTTTTT. It translates to CASSLDRETGELFF. Combining the CDR3 with reference TRBV5-4 and TRBJ2-2 gives the whole variable domain ETGVTQSPTHLIKTRGQQVTLRCSSQSGHNTVSWYQQALGQGPQFIFQYYREEENGRGNFPPRFSGLQFPNYSSELNVNALELDDSALYLCASSLDRETGELFFGEGSRLTVL.

This sequence joins TRBV5-1 and TRBJ2-1; TRBD2 agrees at 9 bases. Germline-derived CDR1 and CDR2 are SGHRS and YFSETQ. With 7 bases clipped from V and 9 bases from J, the junction kept 11 bases outside the gene matches. The CDR3 contains 14 residues. For the CDR3, the DNA is TGCGCCAGCGGGATTGGCGGGAGGGGAGGTGAGCAGTTCTTC. Its translation is CASGIGGRGGEQFF.

The rearrangement links TRBV7-9 to TRBJ1-1; TRBD1 is a possible D gene (5 bases). The CDR3 contains 14 residues. The germline gives CDR1 SEHNR, CDR2 FQNEAQ (reference sequence). The V and J ends lost 5 bases and 1 base respectively, with 11 bases between them. Here the CDR3 reads CASSLGLQNTEAFF. The CDR3 bases are TGTGCCAGCAGCCTGGGACTGCAGAACACTGAAGCTTTCTTT. The full variable domain, in which reference TRBV7-9 and TRBJ1-1 provide the parts outside the CDR3, is DTGVSQNPRHKITKRGQNVTFRCDPISEHNRLYWYRQTLGQGPEFLTYFQNEAQLEKSRLLSDRFSAERPKGSFSTLEIQRTEQGDSAMYLCASSLGLQNTEAFFGQGTRLTVV.

CDR3 nucleotides: TGCGCCAGCAGCTTCAGGGCCCCAAGGGATGAAAAACTGTTTTTT. This sequence encodes CASSFRAPRDEKLFF. This chain joins TRBV5-1 and TRBJ1-4; maybe TRBD1 (5 bases). The CDR3 is made up of 15 amino acids. V lost 2 bases, J lost 6 bases, and 14 bases lay in between. Germline V gene sequence: CDR1 SGHRS, CDR2 YFSETQ.

V is TRBV7-6 and J is TRBJ2-5; D is possibly TRBD1 (6 bases). This CDR3 contains 14 residues. CDR1 is SGHVS and CDR2 is FNYEAQ in the germline V gene. Trimming removed 1 base at V and 5 bases at J, with 11 bases between. The CDR3 protein is CASSLEAGVETQYF. CDR3 bases: TGTGCCAGCAGCTTAGAGGCAGGGGTCGAGACCCAGTACTTC.

This sequence joins TRBV6-1 and TRBJ1-2; D gene uncertain. V dropped 3 bases and J dropped 0 bases, with 11 bases sitting between them. Germline V gene lookup returns CDR1 MNHNS and CDR2 SASEGT. CDR3 length equals 15 residues. The CDR3 is CASSERAGTNYGYTF. The CDR3, as DNA: TGTGCCAGCAGTGAGCGGGCGGGAACTAACTATGGCTACACCTTC.

The chain employs TRBV7-2 and TRBJ1-3; D remains unclear. Germline V gene lookup returns CDR1 SGHTA and CDR2 FQGNSA. Trimming pared 3 bases from V and 4 bases from J, leaving 7 bases between. This CDR3 contains 13 residues. CDR3 coding DNA: TGTGCCAGCAGCTTGGCAGGAGGAAACACCATATATTTT. It translates to CASSLAGGNTIYF.

V gene TRBV6-5 combines with J gene TRBJ2-1; TRBD2 agrees at 10 bases. Germline CDR1 reads MNHEY; CDR2 reads SVGAGI. The CDR3 totals 14 residues. With 5 bases clipped from V and 8 bases from J, the junction kept 6 bases outside the gene matches. Written as DNA, the CDR3 is TGTGCCAGCAGTCCTAGCGGGAGACTCGATGAGCAGTTCTTC. It encodes CASSPSGRLDEQFF.

This chain joins TRBV2 and TRBJ2-3; 9 nucleotides line up with TRBD2. With 8 bases clipped from V and 3 bases from J, the junction kept 15 bases outside the gene matches. The germline V gene has CDR1 SNHLY and CDR2 FYNNEI. The CDR3 loop spans 17 amino acids. The CDR3 DNA sequence: TGTGCCAGCTCGCCTACCTTCGCGGGAGGGCTTACAGATACGCAGTATTTT. Protein sequence: CASSPTFAGGLTDTQYF.

The gene calls are TRBV9 and TRBJ2-1; 8 positions match TRBD2. V lost 3 bases and J lost 8; bases outside the gene matches: 10. This CDR3 is 15 amino acids long. Germline V lookup: CDR1 SGDLS, CDR2 YYNGEE. The CDR3 protein is CASSALAVGPHEQFF. As DNA, the CDR3 is TGTGCCAGCAGCGCACTAGCGGTCGGCCCCCATGAGCAGTTCTTC.

This clone has only one observation. V usage is TRBV28 and J usage is TRBJ1-2; TRBD1 matches 9 bases. V trimming: 6 bases; J trimming: 0 bases; junction bases outside the gene matches: 8. The CDR3 is made up of 16 amino acids. Per the germline V gene, CDR1 is MDHEN and CDR2 is SYDVKM. The CDR3 coding sequence is TGTGCCAGCAGAACGACGACAGGGGGGACTAACTATGGCTACACCTTC. It is translated as CASRTTTGGTNYGYTF.

J is TRBJ2-7 and V is TRBV18; 9 nucleotides agree with TRBD1. J gave up 3 bases and V 2 bases, and 8 bases lay outside the gene matches. The CDR3 contains 16 residues. From germline, CDR1 is KGHSH and CDR2 LQKENI. The CDR3, as DNA: TGTGCCAGCTCACCATCAACACAGGACAGGGGCTACGAGCAGTACTTC. Amino acid sequence: CASSPSTQDRGYEQYF.

The chain recombines TRBV7-2 with TRBJ2-7; no definite D call. The V gene lost 0 bases and the J gene lost 5 bases, with 11 bases spanning the gap. Germline CDR1 SGHTA, CDR2 FQGNSA. The length of the CDR3 is 14 residues. The CDR3 nucleotides read TGTGCCAGCAGCTTAGCCCCTCACCAGGACGAGCAGTACTTC. Its translation is CASSLAPHQDEQYF.

The V gene is TRBV27, the J gene TRBJ1-2, with D tentatively TRBD1 (6 bases). The V gene lost 5 bases and the J gene lost 7 bases, with 20 bases spanning the gap. CDR1 is MNHEY and CDR2 is SMNVEV in the germline V gene (reference sequence). The CDR3 length is 15 residues. CDR3 region: CASSPGAKGRAGYTF. The CDR3 DNA reads as TGTGCCAGCAGTCCAGGGGCGAAGGGGAGGGCTGGCTACACCTTC.

V and J are TRBV7-9 and TRBJ2-3; D ambiguous. This CDR3 is built from 13 residues. Deletions cut 1 base from V and 4 bases from J, with 6 bases between. The germline V gene has CDR1 SEHNR and CDR2 FQNEAQ (reference sequence). The CDR3 reads CASSLVPADTQYF. The CDR3 DNA follows: TGTGCCAGCAGCTTAGTCCCGGCAGATACGCAGTATTTT.

The chain combines TRBV7-9 with TRBJ2-1, with TRBD2 as a possible D gene (6 bases). V was shortened by 10 bases and J by 7 bases, with 14 bases between the two germline ends. The CDR3 loop spans 12 amino acids. Germline CDR1 SEHNR, CDR2 FQNEAQ (reference sequence). The CDR3 is CATRDSRNEQFF. The DNA of the CDR3 is TGTGCCACCCGGGACTCCCGGAATGAGCAGTTCTTC.

This clone was detected only once. The gene calls are TRBV27 and TRBJ1-2; 8 bases are a match to TRBD1. CDR1 and CDR2 from the germline V gene are MNHEY and SMNVEV (reference sequence). J was trimmed by 3 bases and V by 4 bases; bases with no gene match: 4. The CDR3 is 14 amino acids. CDR3 DNA: TGTGCCAGCAGTTCGGGGACAGGATACTATGGCTACACCTTC. Translated, it gives CASSSGTGYYGYTF.

The chain employs TRBV4-2 and TRBJ1-6; no clear D. Between the trimmed V and J ends, which lost 0 bases and 7 bases, there was a span of 7 bases. This CDR3 is 14 amino acids long. Germline assignment: CDR1 LGHNA and CDR2 YNFKEQ. The chain's CDR3 is CASSQDSRNSPLHF. CDR3 bases: TGTGCCAGCAGCCAAGATAGCAGAAATTCACCCCTCCACTTT.